This T cell receptor (beta chain) originates from a study of control samples from healthy donors and cancer patients. Sequenced by immunoSEQ multiplex PCR; TCRdb stores in-frame clones only, minus some. The table lists 150,000 to 200,000 clones, roughly 95% of them singletons. This CDR3 has 14 amino acids. V dropped 3 bases and J dropped 0 bases, with 9 bases sitting between them. The germline V gene has CDR1 DFQATT and CDR2 SNEGSKA (reference sequence). The sequence was obtained from a woman between 25 and 40 years old in good health. The V gene is TRBV20-1, the J gene TRBJ2-1; no firm D call. Sequencing was done on a sample of blood. As DNA, the CDR3 is TGCAGTGCTAGTCAGTCGAGCTCCTACAATGAGCAGTTCTTC. Translated, it gives CSASQSSSYNEQFF.